The 27 T cell receptor beta chains listed next were all sequenced from one sample in a study of cytomegalovirus exposure and HLA in healthy donors. PCR amplification relied on 60 Vbeta primers (plus 13 Jbeta primers). The table came from immunoSEQ multiplex PCR; TCRdb's copy has only in-frame clones and leaves some out. Of roughly 100,000 clones listed, roughly 80% are singletons. Specimen: PBMCs. These receptors were taken from a woman aged 40-49 years in good health and CMV-seropositive.

The chain joins TRBV5-1 to TRBJ2-4, with 8 positions matching TRBD1. V lost 4 bases and J lost 6; bases outside the gene matches: 6. Germline CDR1 and CDR2: SGHRS and YFSETQ. The CDR3 loop spans 14 amino acids. The CDR3 DNA is TGCGCCAGCAGCCTCTGGACAGGGTCAAACATTCAGTACTTC. This translates into CASSLWTGSNIQYF.

The CDR3 DNA is TGTGCCAGCAGGACCGGGACAGGGTCCCCGGTGACCCAGTACTTC. Translating it yields CASRTGTGSPVTQYF. The chain recombines TRBV2 with TRBJ2-5, with 9 bases aligning to TRBD1. Trimming took 6 bases from V and 7 from J; bases not matched to a gene: 12. CDR1 is SNHLY, CDR2 FYNNEI, per germline. This CDR3 region has 15 residues. The full variable domain, completed using reference TRBV2 and TRBJ2-5, is EPEVTQTPSHQVTQMGQEVILRCVPISNHLYFYWYRQILGQKVEFLVSFYNNEISEKSEIFDDQFSVERPDGSNFTLKIRSTKLEDSAMYFCASRTGTGSPVTQYFGPGTRLLVL.

The J gene is TRBJ2-7, the V gene TRBV2; D unclear. V was cut by 5 bases and J by 0 bases, with 5 bases left in between. The length of the CDR3 is 12 residues. In germline, CDR1 is SNHLY, CDR2 FYNNEI. In DNA form, the CDR3 reads TGTGCCAGCAGTTTCAGCTCCTACGAGCAGTACTTC. This gives the protein CASSFSSYEQYF.

The rearrangement links TRBV18 to TRBJ2-6, with TRBD1 matching over 10 bases. This CDR3 comprises 17 residues. In germline, CDR1 is KGHSH, CDR2 LQKENI. V shed 10 bases and J 0 bases; nucleotides not matched to a gene: 9. CDR3 protein: CATRRDRGSSGANVLTF. CDR3 bases: TGTGCCACCCGCCGGGACAGGGGTTCCTCTGGGGCCAACGTCCTGACTTTC.

This chain links TRBV23-1 with TRBJ2-5; D might be TRBD2 (6 bases). TRBV23-1 is placed among ORFs of uncertain function. The CDR3 covers 16 residues. The ends were cut back, 3 bases at V and 0 bases at J, with 14 bases in the middle. The DNA for the CDR3 is TGCGCCAGCAGTCATGGAGGGAAAGTGGACCAAGAGACCCAGTACTTC. It is translated as CASSHGGKVDQETQYF.

The V and J genes are TRBV28 and TRBJ2-1, with TRBD2 identical over 10 bases. Germline lookup yields CDR1 MDHEN and CDR2 SYDVKM. The V gene end was trimmed by 7 bases and the J gene end by 4 bases; junction bases not matched to a gene: 7. The CDR3 is 15 amino acids. The CDR3 here is CASTLLAGVYNEQFF. The CDR3 nucleotides are TGTGCCAGCACCCTTCTAGCGGGAGTTTACAATGAGCAGTTCTTC.

This clone showed up just once. The chain is built from TRBV6-1 and TRBJ1-1; 9 nucleotides agree with TRBD1. Germline assignment: CDR1 MNHNS and CDR2 SASEGT. The J segment lost 11 bases and the V segment lost 5 bases, leaving 6 bases of the junction unmatched. This CDR3 comprises 12 residues. The CDR3 nucleotides are TGTGCCAGCAGTTTACGGACAGGGGCGGCTTTCTTT. Its protein product is CASSLRTGAAFF.

The chain couples TRBV4-1 to TRBJ2-7, with a weak D call TRBD1 (5 bases). Trimming removed 1 base from V and 4 bases from J, with 14 bases in between. This CDR3 is 15 amino acids long. The germline CDR1 and CDR2 sequences are MGHRA and YSYEKL. This CDR3 reads CASSQGPGQGYEQYF. CDR3 coding DNA: TGCGCCAGCAGCCAAGGCCCGGGCCAGGGTTACGAGCAGTACTTC.

Worth noting for this clone: The junction shows a germline mismatch at one end, possibly a read error. This rearrangement joins TRBV6-5 to TRBJ1-2, with D unclear. This CDR3 is built from 13 residues. Per germline, CDR1 MNHEY and CDR2 SVGAGI. This CDR3 reads CASSYSFLEGYAF. The CDR3 DNA follows: TGTGCCAGCAGTTACTCGTTTTTAGAGGGCTACGCCTTC.

The J gene is TRBJ2-7, the V gene TRBV28, with 7 positions matching TRBD1. From germline, CDR1 is MDHEN and CDR2 SYDVKM. This CDR3 is 15 amino acids long. The trim removed 4 bases at V and 2 bases at J, leaving 8 bases unmatched. CDR3: CASSSPHRGTYEQYF. CDR3 in DNA: TGTGCCAGCAGTTCTCCACACAGGGGTACCTACGAGCAGTACTTC.

The chain couples TRBV9 to TRBJ2-3; D is perhaps TRBD1 (6 bases). V was shortened by 0 bases and J by 4 bases, with 15 bases between the two germline ends. The CDR3 covers 16 residues. From germline, CDR1 is SGDLS and CDR2 YYNGEE. CDR3 region: CASSVGQGIGSDTQYF. CDR3 DNA sequence: TGTGCCAGCAGCGTAGGCCAGGGGATCGGGTCAGATACGCAGTATTTT.

This chain connects TRBV7-6 to TRBJ2-1; 14 bases are a match to TRBD2. V lost 6 bases, J lost 9 bases, and 7 bases stayed unmatched. CDR3 length: 15 amino acids. CDR1 is SGHVS and CDR2 is FNYEAQ in the germline V gene. CDR3 nucleotides: TGTGCCAGCAGTAGACTAGCGGGAGGGCCGGGTGAGCAGTTCTTC. Translated: CASSRLAGGPGEQFF.

This chain uses TRBV6-1 with TRBJ1-5; D not certain. The CDR3 loop spans 14 amino acids. Germline CDR1 reads MNHNS; CDR2 reads SASEGT. Deletions cut 8 bases from V and 2 bases from J, with 13 bases between. CDR3 loop: CASGHVYGNQPQHF. The CDR3 DNA reads as TGTGCCAGCGGCCACGTTTACGGCAATCAGCCCCAGCATTTT.

The rearrangement joins TRBV27 to TRBJ1-5; D gene ambiguous. CDR1 and CDR2 from the germline V gene are MNHEY and SMNVEV (reference sequence). This CDR3 contains 15 residues. Trimming left V 5 bases short and J 6 bases short, with 17 bases between. The CDR3 region is CASSRRRAGGQPQHF. CDR3 DNA sequence: TGTGCCAGCAGTCGCCGGCGGGCCGGAGGTCAGCCCCAGCATTTT.

The chain joins TRBV7-2 to TRBJ1-2, with D unresolved. The CDR3 is 15 residues long. From germline, CDR1 is SGHTA and CDR2 FQGNSA. Trimming pared 0 bases from V and 3 bases from J, leaving 11 bases between. In DNA form, the CDR3 reads TGTGCCAGCAGCTTAGCCACATCATACCACTATGGCTACACCTTC. Its translation is CASSLATSYHYGYTF.

The J gene is TRBJ1-2, the V gene TRBV5-6; 8 nucleotides line up with TRBD1. The CDR3 covers 13 residues. Germline CDR1 and CDR2: SGHDT and YYEEEE. V trimming: 2 bases; J trimming: 7 bases; junction bases outside the gene matches: 4. CDR3 in DNA: TGTGCCAGCAGCTTTGACAGGGGCTCTGGCTACACCTTC. This sequence encodes CASSFDRGSGYTF.

The gene calls are TRBV12-5 and TRBJ2-7, with TRBD1 identical over 8 bases. J gave up 3 bases and V 5 bases, and 6 bases lay outside the gene matches. Germline V lookup: CDR1 LGHNT, CDR2 FRNRAP. This CDR3 contains 14 residues. CDR3 amino acids: CASGNQDRDYEQYF. CDR3 sequence (DNA): TGTGCTAGTGGTAATCAGGACAGGGACTACGAGCAGTACTTC. Using reference TRBV12-5 and TRBJ2-7 for the parts outside the CDR3, the full variable domain is DARVTQTPRHKVTEMGQEVTMRCQPILGHNTVFWYRQTMMQGLELLAYFRNRAPLDDSGMPKDRFSAEMPDATLATLKIQPSEPRDSAVYFCASGNQDRDYEQYFGPGTRLTVT.

V usage is TRBV15 and J usage is TRBJ1-5; D not certain. V lost 1 base and J lost 6, with 13 bases in between. This CDR3 region has 15 residues. Germline V CDR1 and CDR2: LNHNV, YYDKDF (reference sequence). CDR3 residues: CATSRGAGKGQPQHF. DNA for the CDR3: TGTGCCACCAGCAGAGGGGCGGGGAAGGGTCAGCCCCAGCATTTT.

The chain uses TRBV2 and TRBJ2-7; 8 positions agree with TRBD2. Germline V CDR1 and CDR2: SNHLY, FYNNEI. There are 14 residues in the CDR3. The ends lost 3 bases at V and 2 bases at J; junction bases unmatched: 3. CDR3 protein: CASSEGLVPYEQYF. CDR3 DNA: TGTGCCAGCAGTGAGGGACTAGTTCCCTACGAGCAGTACTTC.

This chain joins TRBV5-4 and TRBJ2-5, with TRBD1 matching over 9 bases. The ends lost 3 bases at V and 5 bases at J; junction bases unmatched: 8. The CDR3 runs 15 residues. Germline CDR1 SGHNT, CDR2 YYREEE (reference sequence). The CDR3 loop is CASSSRQGGVETQYF. In DNA, the CDR3 is TGTGCCAGCAGCTCCCGACAGGGGGGTGTGGAGACCCAGTACTTC.

The genes are TRBV5-1 and TRBJ2-1; no firm D call. The CDR3 is 12 amino acids. V was clipped by 0 bases and J by 10 bases, with 8 bases between them. Germline CDR1 and CDR2: SGHRS and YFSETQ. The CDR3 sequence is CASSLGRSEQFF. The CDR3 DNA sequence: TGCGCCAGCAGCTTGGGGCGGAGCGAGCAGTTCTTC.

The chain employs TRBV7-2 and TRBJ2-7; D might be TRBD1 (6 bases). V lost 0 bases and J lost 4, with 16 bases in between. CDR1 and CDR2 from the germline V gene are SGHTA and FQGNSA. This CDR3 has 16 amino acids. The chain's CDR3 is CASSLASGAPLYEQYF. The CDR3 coding sequence is TGTGCCAGCAGCTTAGCCTCAGGGGCCCCGCTTTACGAGCAGTACTTC.

The chain recombines TRBV7-9 with TRBJ2-1, with 8 bases matching TRBD2. CDR1 SEHNR and CDR2 FQNEAQ come from the germline V gene (reference sequence). J gave up 7 bases and V 3 bases, and 2 bases lay outside the gene matches. This CDR3 region has 13 residues. The CDR3 nucleotides read TGTGCCAGCAGCTTCGGGAGGGGGAATGAGCAGTTCTTC. This translates into CASSFGRGNEQFF.

The chain carries TRBV2 and TRBJ1-5; D gene unclear. The CDR3 has 13 residues. V was trimmed by 6 bases and J by 2 bases, leaving 8 bases between them. Per the germline V gene, CDR1 is SNHLY and CDR2 is FYNNEI. In DNA form, the CDR3 reads TGTGCCAGCAGGCCCGGTGGCAATCAGCCCCAGCATTTT. Its translation is CASRPGGNQPQHF.

The rearrangement joins TRBV28 to TRBJ2-2, with 9 bases aligning to TRBD1. Germline CDR1 is MDHEN and CDR2 is SYDVKM. This CDR3 has 16 residues. J was trimmed by 5 bases and V by 3 bases; bases with no gene match: 7. The CDR3 region has the DNA TGTGCCAGCAGTTTGGGACAGGGCAATGTTACCGGGGAGCTGTTTTTT. It encodes CASSLGQGNVTGELFF.

CDR3 in DNA: TGTGCCAGCAGCCGTGGAGCCACAGGTGACTCCTACGAGCAGTACTTC. Protein: CASSRGATGDSYEQYF. The rearrangement uses TRBV11-2 and TRBJ2-7; a possible D gene is TRBD1 (5 bases). This CDR3 has 16 amino acids. The V gene's germline CDR1 is SGHAT and CDR2 FQNNGV. Trimming pared 5 bases from V and 0 bases from J, leaving 17 bases between.

V gene TRBV5-5 combines with J gene TRBJ2-6; 8 positions agree with TRBD1. This CDR3 is built from 16 residues. The germline CDR1 and CDR2 sequences are SGHKS and YYEKEE (reference sequence). The V and J ends lost 0 bases and 4 bases, in that order; junction bases with no gene match: 3. In DNA, the CDR3 is TGTGCCAGCAGCTTGGCAGGGGGCGACGGGGCCAACGTCCTGACTTTC. Translating it yields CASSLAGGDGANVLTF. Full variable domain (remainder filled in from reference TRBV5-5 and TRBJ2-6): DAGVTQSPTHLIKTRGQQVTLRCSPISGHKSVSWYQQVLGQGPQFIFQYYEKEERGRGNFPDRFSARQFPNYSSELNVNALLLGDSALYLCASSLAGGDGANVLTFGAGSRLTVL.